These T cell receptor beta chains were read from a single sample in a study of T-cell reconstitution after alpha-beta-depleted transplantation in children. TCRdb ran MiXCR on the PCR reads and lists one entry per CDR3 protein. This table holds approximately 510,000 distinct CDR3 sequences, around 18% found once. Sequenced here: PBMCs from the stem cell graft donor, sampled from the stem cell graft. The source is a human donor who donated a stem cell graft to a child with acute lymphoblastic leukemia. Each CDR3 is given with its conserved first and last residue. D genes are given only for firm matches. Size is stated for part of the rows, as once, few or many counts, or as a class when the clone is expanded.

cdr3_nt: TGCGCCAGCAGCTCCGAACAGGACTATATCACCGGGGAGCTGTTTTTT; cdr3_aa: CASSSEQDYITGELFF; j_call: TRBJ2-2; clone_size: NA; v_call: TRBV4-1; d_call: NA
cdr3_nt: TGTGCCAGCAGCGCCCTTGGGGCCTCAAATGAAAAACTGTTTTTT; cdr3_aa: CASSALGASNEKLFF; j_call: TRBJ1-4; clone_size: NA; v_call: TRBV7-8; d_call: NA
cdr3_nt: TGTGCCACCAGCGCTTTGGTGACAGGGGGAGAGACCCAGTACTTC; cdr3_aa: CATSALVTGGETQYF; j_call: TRBJ2-5; clone_size: few; v_call: TRBV24-1; d_call: TRBD1
cdr3_nt: TGTGCCAGCAGTTCCGGGGACGAGCAGTACTTC; cdr3_aa: CASSSGDEQYF; j_call: TRBJ2-7; clone_size: NA; v_call: TRBV27; d_call: NA
cdr3_nt: TGTGCCAGCAGTTTTGAGGGGGCGCGCACTGAAGCTTTCTTT; cdr3_aa: CASSFEGARTEAFF; j_call: TRBJ1-1; clone_size: NA; v_call: TRBV27; d_call: TRBD1
cdr3_nt: TGTGCCAGCAGCGTAAAAGGACTAGCGGGTTACGAGCAGTACTTC; cdr3_aa: CASSVKGLAGYEQYF; j_call: TRBJ2-7; clone_size: few; v_call: TRBV27; d_call: TRBD2
cdr3_nt: TGTGCCAGCAGTCCGCCCCCCGGGGGAGAGACCCAGTACTTC; cdr3_aa: CASSPPPGGETQYF; j_call: TRBJ2-5; clone_size: NA; v_call: TRBV12-3/TRBV12-4; d_call: NA
cdr3_nt: TGCGCCAGCAGCCAAGAGATCCAGGGAACCACTCAAGAGACCCAGTACTTC; cdr3_aa: CASSQEIQGTTQETQYF; j_call: TRBJ2-5; clone_size: few; v_call: TRBV4-1; d_call: NA
cdr3_nt: TGTGCCAGCAGTCCAAGTGTACAGGTGGCTGAAGCTTTCTTT; cdr3_aa: CASSPSVQVAEAFF; j_call: TRBJ1-1; clone_size: NA; v_call: TRBV12-3/TRBV12-4; d_call: NA
cdr3_nt: TGCGCCAGCAGCTCTCTTGATTTGGGACAGGCCTACAATGAGCAGTTCTTC; cdr3_aa: CASSSLDLGQAYNEQFF; j_call: TRBJ2-1; clone_size: few; v_call: TRBV5-1; d_call: TRBD1
cdr3_nt: TGTGCCAGCAGCGCCCAGGGGGGCGAGCAGTTCTTC; cdr3_aa: CASSAQGGEQFF; j_call: TRBJ2-1; clone_size: few; v_call: TRBV7-6; d_call: NA
cdr3_nt: TGCAGCGTTGAACAGTGGCCCTACGAGCAGTACTTC; cdr3_aa: CSVEQWPYEQYF; j_call: TRBJ2-7; clone_size: few; v_call: TRBV29-1; d_call: NA
cdr3_nt: TGCGCCAGCAGCTCGGATAAAGGGCCGCCTAGCAGGTGGCAGTACTTC; cdr3_aa: CASSSDKGPPSRWQYF; j_call: TRBJ2-7; clone_size: NA; v_call: TRBV4-1; d_call: NA
cdr3_nt: TGTGCCAGCAGCTTAGAGAGCGGGCCCTCCTACGAGCAGTACTTC; cdr3_aa: CASSLESGPSYEQYF; j_call: TRBJ2-7; clone_size: NA; v_call: TRBV7-6; d_call: NA
cdr3_nt: TGTGCCAGCAGCCCTCAAGCCCTGAACACTGAAGCTTTCTTT; cdr3_aa: CASSPQALNTEAFF; j_call: TRBJ1-1; clone_size: NA; v_call: TRBV9; d_call: NA
cdr3_nt: TGTGCCAGCAGCCCGGCGCCCACCTATGGCTACACCTTC; cdr3_aa: CASSPAPTYGYTF; j_call: TRBJ1-2; clone_size: NA; v_call: TRBV7-9; d_call: NA
cdr3_nt: TGTGCCAGCAGCTACCCACTCGGAGACCTCACAGATACGCAGTATTTT; cdr3_aa: CASSYPLGDLTDTQYF; j_call: TRBJ2-3; clone_size: few; v_call: TRBV7-3; d_call: NA
cdr3_nt: TGCAGCTTTGTCCTGAACACTGAAGCTTTCTTT; cdr3_aa: CSFVLNTEAFF; j_call: TRBJ1-1; clone_size: NA; v_call: TRBV29-1; d_call: NA
cdr3_nt: TGCAGTGCTAGAGAGCGGGTCGGATACGAGCAGTACTTC; cdr3_aa: CSARERVGYEQYF; j_call: TRBJ2-7; clone_size: NA; v_call: TRBV20-1; d_call: NA
cdr3_nt: TGTGCCAGCAGTAGACCTGGCGGGAACTTGAACGAGCAGTACTTC; cdr3_aa: CASSRPGGNLNEQYF; j_call: TRBJ2-7; clone_size: NA; v_call: TRBV12-3/TRBV12-4; d_call: NA
cdr3_nt: TGTGCCATCAGTGAGAGGGTCCCAGATACGCAGTATTTT; cdr3_aa: CAISERVPDTQYF; j_call: TRBJ2-3; clone_size: NA; v_call: TRBV10-3; d_call: NA
cdr3_nt: TGCAGTGCTATCCGGGACTGGAGCTCCTACGAGCAGTACTTC; cdr3_aa: CSAIRDWSSYEQYF; j_call: TRBJ2-7; clone_size: NA; v_call: TRBV20-1; d_call: NA
cdr3_nt: TGTGCCAGCAGCTTGACCCTAGCGGCCTACACCGGGGAGCTGTTTTTT; cdr3_aa: CASSLTLAAYTGELFF; j_call: TRBJ2-2; clone_size: NA; v_call: TRBV5-5; d_call: TRBD2
cdr3_nt: TGTGCCAGCTTGGGACAGGGGTTCTCTGAAGCTTTCTTT; cdr3_aa: CASLGQGFSEAFF; j_call: TRBJ1-1; clone_size: NA; v_call: TRBV18; d_call: TRBD1
cdr3_nt: TGCAGTGCTAGAGAAGGCAGTTTCACAGATACGCAGTATTTT; cdr3_aa: CSAREGSFTDTQYF; j_call: TRBJ2-3; clone_size: NA; v_call: TRBV20-1; d_call: NA
cdr3_nt: TGCGCCAGCAGCTTGCCGGCGTCTAACTATGGCTACACCTTC; cdr3_aa: CASSLPASNYGYTF; j_call: TRBJ1-2; clone_size: NA; v_call: TRBV5-1; d_call: NA
cdr3_nt: TGTGCCAGCAGTTACTCGGACAGGGGGGGGGATGAGCAGTTCTTC; cdr3_aa: CASSYSDRGGDEQFF; j_call: TRBJ2-1; clone_size: few; v_call: TRBV6-5; d_call: TRBD1
cdr3_nt: TGCAGTGCCCTCCGAGGGACCTACGAGCAGTACTTC; cdr3_aa: CSALRGTYEQYF; j_call: TRBJ2-7; clone_size: NA; v_call: TRBV20-1; d_call: NA
cdr3_nt: TGCAGCGTTGAAAAGGGGCTAGGCCCCTACAATGAGCAGTTCTTC; cdr3_aa: CSVEKGLGPYNEQFF; j_call: TRBJ2-1; clone_size: NA; v_call: TRBV29-1; d_call: NA
cdr3_nt: TGTGCCAGCACCCGGGAGGTCCTCTATTCTGGAAACACCATATATTTT; cdr3_aa: CASTREVLYSGNTIYF; j_call: TRBJ1-3; clone_size: few; v_call: TRBV5-8; d_call: NA
cdr3_nt: TGCGCCAGCAGTGATACTAGCGGACAAGAGACCCAGTACTTC; cdr3_aa: CASSDTSGQETQYF; j_call: TRBJ2-5; clone_size: few; v_call: TRBV5-1; d_call: TRBD2
cdr3_nt: TGTGCCAGCAGCCAAGAGAAGCGGCTGGTCGGAGAGACCCAGTACTTC; cdr3_aa: CASSQEKRLVGETQYF; j_call: TRBJ2-5; clone_size: few; v_call: TRBV3-1; d_call: NA
cdr3_nt: TGTGCCAGCAGCACGGTTGGACGGGCAAAGTCAGGGCAGTTCTTC; cdr3_aa: CASSTVGRAKSGQFF; j_call: TRBJ2-1; clone_size: NA; v_call: TRBV12-3/TRBV12-4; d_call: NA
cdr3_nt: TGCGCCAGCAGCCTGCCACCTCTGAGGGGAAGGGTAGGGTTAAGCAGCACCGGGGAGCTGTTTTTT; cdr3_aa: CASSLPPLRGRVGLSSTGELFF; j_call: TRBJ2-2; clone_size: few; v_call: TRBV4-1; d_call: NA
cdr3_nt: TGTGCCAGCAGGGGGTGGGCTAGCGGGAGACTCAATGAGCAGTTCTTC; cdr3_aa: CASRGWASGRLNEQFF; j_call: TRBJ2-1; clone_size: few; v_call: TRBV12-3/TRBV12-4; d_call: TRBD2
cdr3_nt: TGCAGTGCTAGCGGGACTAGGGACGAGCAGTACTTC; cdr3_aa: CSASGTRDEQYF; j_call: TRBJ2-7; clone_size: few; v_call: TRBV20-1; d_call: TRBD2
cdr3_nt: TGCAGTGCTCCGGGACTAGCGGTCGGCAATGAGCAGTTCTTC; cdr3_aa: CSAPGLAVGNEQFF; j_call: TRBJ2-1; clone_size: NA; v_call: TRBV20-1; d_call: TRBD2
cdr3_nt: TGTGCCAGCAGCCCTGAGGAGAACTCTGGGGCCAACGTCCTGACTTTC; cdr3_aa: CASSPEENSGANVLTF; j_call: TRBJ2-6; clone_size: NA; v_call: TRBV4-2; d_call: NA
cdr3_nt: TGCGCCAGCAGCCAGGCTACTGAAGCTTTCTTT; cdr3_aa: CASSQATEAFF; j_call: TRBJ1-1; clone_size: few; v_call: TRBV4-1; d_call: NA
cdr3_nt: TGCAGTGCTAGAGATGGGCGGGATCCCAATGAGCAGTTCTTC; cdr3_aa: CSARDGRDPNEQFF; j_call: TRBJ2-1; clone_size: few; v_call: TRBV20-1; d_call: NA
cdr3_nt: TGCGCCAGCCAAACCTTAAGCAGTGAGCAGTTCTTC; cdr3_aa: CASQTLSSEQFF; j_call: TRBJ2-1; clone_size: few; v_call: TRBV5-1; d_call: NA
cdr3_nt: TGCAGTGCTAGGGGCAGGGGTTTCTCTGAAGCTTTCTTT; cdr3_aa: CSARGRGFSEAFF; j_call: TRBJ1-1; clone_size: few; v_call: TRBV20-1; d_call: NA